The subject of this entry is one T cell receptor beta chain. Its specificity is not known. The data derive from a study of cytomegalovirus exposure and HLA in healthy donors. Both 60 Vbeta primers and 13 Jbeta primers went into the PCR. Clones were sequenced by immunoSEQ multiplex PCR, and TCRdb holds only the in-frame ones, with some missing. The sample has 75,000 to 95,000 clones, around 77% seen once. The CDR3 is 13 amino acids. Trimming cost V 6 bases and J 4 bases; bases outside gene matches: 3. Germline V CDR1 and CDR2: KGHSH, LQKENI. Study-wide findings and caveats: Altogether, 150 or so TCR beta chains were recorded as cytomegalovirus-associated.

This TCR came from a man aged 45-60 years in good health and CMV-seronegative. The specimen sequenced was PBMCs. This chain joins TRBV18 and TRBJ1-3; 7 nucleotides match TRBD1. The CDR3 bases are TGTGCCAGCTCGGAACAGGGGGGAAACACCATATATTTT. Its protein product is CASSEQGGNTIYF.